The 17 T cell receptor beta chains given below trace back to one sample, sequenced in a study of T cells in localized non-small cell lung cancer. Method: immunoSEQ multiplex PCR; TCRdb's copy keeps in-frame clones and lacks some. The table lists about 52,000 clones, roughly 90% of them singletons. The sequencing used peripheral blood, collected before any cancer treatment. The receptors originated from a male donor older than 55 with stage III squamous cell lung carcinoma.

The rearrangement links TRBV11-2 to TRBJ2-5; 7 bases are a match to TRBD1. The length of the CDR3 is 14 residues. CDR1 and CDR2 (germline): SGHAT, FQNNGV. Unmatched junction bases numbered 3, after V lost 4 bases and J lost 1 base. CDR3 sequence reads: CASSSDRTQETQYF. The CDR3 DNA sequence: TGTGCCAGCAGCTCGGACAGGACCCAAGAGACCCAGTACTTC.

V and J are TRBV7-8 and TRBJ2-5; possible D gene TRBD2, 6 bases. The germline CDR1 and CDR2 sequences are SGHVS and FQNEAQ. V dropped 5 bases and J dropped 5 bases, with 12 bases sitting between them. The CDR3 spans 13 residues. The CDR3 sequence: CASSRDRGETQYF. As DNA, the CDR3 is TGTGCCAGCAGCCGAGACCGGGGGGAGACCCAGTACTTC.

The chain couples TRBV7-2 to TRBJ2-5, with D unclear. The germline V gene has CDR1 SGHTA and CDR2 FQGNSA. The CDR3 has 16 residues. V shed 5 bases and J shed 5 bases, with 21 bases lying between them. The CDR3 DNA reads TGTGCCAGCAGCCTTAGCATTAGTTGGTGGTGTGAGACCCAGTACTTC. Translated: CASSLSISWWCETQYF. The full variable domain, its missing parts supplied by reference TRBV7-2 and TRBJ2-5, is GAGVSQSPSNKVTEKGKDVELRCDPISGHTALYWYRQSLGQGLEFLIYFQGNSAPDKSGLPSDRFSAERTGGSVSTLTIQRTQQEDSAVYLCASSLSISWWCETQYFGPGTRLLVL.

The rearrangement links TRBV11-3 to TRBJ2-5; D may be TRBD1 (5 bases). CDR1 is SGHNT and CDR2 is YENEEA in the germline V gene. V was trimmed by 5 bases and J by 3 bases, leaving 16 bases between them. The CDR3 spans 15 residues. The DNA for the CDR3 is TGTGCCAGCAGCCGTGGGGCCTCCAGGGAAGAGACCCAGTACTTC. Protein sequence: CASSRGASREETQYF.

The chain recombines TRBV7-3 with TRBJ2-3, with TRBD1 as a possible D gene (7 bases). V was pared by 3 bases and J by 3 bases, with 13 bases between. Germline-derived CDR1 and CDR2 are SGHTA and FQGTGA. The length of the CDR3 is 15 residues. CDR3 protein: CASSFLAGGTDTQYF. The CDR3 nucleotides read TGTGCCAGCAGCTTTCTGGCAGGGGGGACAGATACGCAGTATTTT. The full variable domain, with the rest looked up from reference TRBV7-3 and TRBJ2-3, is GAGVSQTPSNKVTEKGKYVELRCDPISGHTALYWYRQSLGQGPEFLIYFQGTGAADDSGLPNDRFFAVRPEGSVSTLKIQRTERGDSAVYLCASSFLAGGTDTQYFGPGTRLTVL.

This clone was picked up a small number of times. The CDR3 loop is CASSGGDGDQPQHF. As DNA, the CDR3 is TGTGCCAGCAGTGGGGGGGACGGGGATCAGCCCCAGCATTTT. This chain joins TRBV2 and TRBJ1-5, with D possibly TRBD1 on 5 matching bases. Trimming cost V 4 bases and J 5 bases, with 12 bases left between them. This CDR3 has 14 residues. Per the germline V gene, CDR1 is SNHLY and CDR2 is FYNNEI.

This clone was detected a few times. The CDR3 DNA sequence: TGTGCCAGCAGCTTTGGACAGGTCCCTGAAGCTTTCTTT. Its translation: CASSFGQVPEAFF. The genes are TRBV7-2 and TRBJ1-1, with TRBD1 identical over 7 bases. The V gene end was trimmed by 3 bases and the J gene end by 6 bases; junction bases not matched to a gene: 4. Germline V CDR1 and CDR2: SGHTA, FQGNSA. The CDR3 runs to 13 residues.

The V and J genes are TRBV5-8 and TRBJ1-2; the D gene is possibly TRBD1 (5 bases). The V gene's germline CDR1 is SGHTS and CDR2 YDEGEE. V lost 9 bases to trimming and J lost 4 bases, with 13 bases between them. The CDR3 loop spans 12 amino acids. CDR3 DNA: TGTGCCACCTCGAGGACAAGCTATGGCTACACCTTC. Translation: CATSRTSYGYTF.

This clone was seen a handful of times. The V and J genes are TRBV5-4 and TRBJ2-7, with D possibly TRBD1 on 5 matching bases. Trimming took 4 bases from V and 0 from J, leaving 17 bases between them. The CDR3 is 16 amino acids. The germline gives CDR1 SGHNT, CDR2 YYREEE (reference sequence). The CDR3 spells CASSAPQGRGSYEQYF. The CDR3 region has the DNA TGTGCCAGCAGCGCGCCTCAGGGTAGGGGCTCCTACGAGCAGTACTTC.

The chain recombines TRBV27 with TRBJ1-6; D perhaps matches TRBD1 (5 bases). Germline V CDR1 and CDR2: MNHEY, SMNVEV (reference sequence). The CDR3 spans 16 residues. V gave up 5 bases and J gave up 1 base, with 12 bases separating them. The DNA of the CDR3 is TGTGCCAGCAGTCGCTGGGGGGGTTCCTATAATTCACCCCTCCACTTT. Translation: CASSRWGGSYNSPLHF.

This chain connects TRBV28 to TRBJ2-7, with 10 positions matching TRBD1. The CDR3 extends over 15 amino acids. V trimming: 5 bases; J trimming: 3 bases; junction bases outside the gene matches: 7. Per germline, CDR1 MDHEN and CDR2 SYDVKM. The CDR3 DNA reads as TGTGCCAGCAGTCCGGGAGGGACAGGGGACTACGAGCAGTACTTC. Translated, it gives CASSPGGTGDYEQYF.

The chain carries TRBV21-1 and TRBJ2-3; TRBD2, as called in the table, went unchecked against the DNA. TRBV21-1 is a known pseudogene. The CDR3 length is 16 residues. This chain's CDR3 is CASSAPASEGTDTQYF. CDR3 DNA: TGTGCCAGCAGCGCCCCTGCGTCCGAGGGCACAGATACGCAGTATTTT.

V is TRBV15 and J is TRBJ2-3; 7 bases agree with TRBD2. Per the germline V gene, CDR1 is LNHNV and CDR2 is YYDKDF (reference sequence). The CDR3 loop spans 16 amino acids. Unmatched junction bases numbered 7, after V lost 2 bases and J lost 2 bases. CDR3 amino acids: CATSRLAAGATDTQYF. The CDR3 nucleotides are TGTGCCACCAGCAGACTAGCGGCTGGAGCCACAGATACGCAGTATTTT.

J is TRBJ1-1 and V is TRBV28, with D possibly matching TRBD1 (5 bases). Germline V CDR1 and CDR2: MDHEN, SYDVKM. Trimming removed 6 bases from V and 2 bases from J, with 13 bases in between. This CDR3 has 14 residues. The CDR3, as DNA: TGTGCCAGCAGATTACAGGCGGACAACACTGAAGCTTTCTTT. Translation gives CASRLQADNTEAFF.

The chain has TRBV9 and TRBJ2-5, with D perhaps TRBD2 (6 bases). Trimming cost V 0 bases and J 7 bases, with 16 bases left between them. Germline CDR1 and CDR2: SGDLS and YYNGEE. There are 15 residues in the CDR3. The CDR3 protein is CASSVGTTGGGTQYF. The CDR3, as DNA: TGTGCCAGCAGCGTAGGGACGACTGGGGGAGGGACCCAGTACTTC.

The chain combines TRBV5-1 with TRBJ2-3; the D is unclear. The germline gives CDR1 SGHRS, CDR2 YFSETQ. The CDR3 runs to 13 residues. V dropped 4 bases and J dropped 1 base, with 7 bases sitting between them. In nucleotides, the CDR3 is TGCGCCAGCAGCCCGACTGGCACAGATACGCAGTATTTT. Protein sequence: CASSPTGTDTQYF.

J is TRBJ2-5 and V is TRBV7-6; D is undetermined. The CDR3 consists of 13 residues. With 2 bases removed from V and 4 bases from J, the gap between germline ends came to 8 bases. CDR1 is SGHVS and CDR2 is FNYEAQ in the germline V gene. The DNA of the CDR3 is TGTGCCAGCAGCTTAAACTGGGGAGAGACCCAGTACTTC. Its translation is CASSLNWGETQYF.